The 22 T cell receptor beta chains below all came from one sample that was sequenced in a study of patients and donors after allogeneic stem cell transplantation. TCRdb re-called the RT-PCR reads with MiXCR, one entry per CDR3 protein. Among around 23,000 distinct CDR3 sequences listed, about 42% were seen once. The specimen sequenced was blood, either unsorted or a sorted T cell fraction (not recorded which). The receptors originated from a human donor who was either an allogeneic HSCT recipient or a stem cell or donor lymphocyte infusion donor (not recorded which). It is not recorded whose cells these are; they may come from a transplant donor.

The genes are TRBV11-1 and TRBJ2-1; no definite D call. V dropped 1 base and J dropped 5 bases, with 0 bases sitting between them. This CDR3 has 11 residues. CDR1 and CDR2 (germline): SGHAT, FQDESV (reference sequence). CDR3 nucleotides: TGTGCCAGCAGCTTAGACAATGAGCAGTTCTTC. Translation gives CASSLDNEQFF. Drawing the rest from reference TRBV11-1 and TRBJ2-1, the complete variable domain is EAEVAQSPRYKITEKSQAVAFWCDPISGHATLYWYRQILGQGPELLVQFQDESVVDDSQLPKDRFSAERLKGVDSTLKIQPAELGDSAMYLCASSLDNEQFFGPGTRLTVL.

The chain combines TRBV14 with TRBJ1-2; D unclear. V shed 3 bases and J shed 7 bases, with 21 bases lying between them. In germline, CDR1 is SGHDN, CDR2 FVKESK. CDR3 length equals 16 residues. CDR3 loop: CASSHNLAPAGGGYTF. Written as DNA, the CDR3 is TGTGCCAGCAGCCATAACCTTGCGCCGGCAGGCGGTGGCTACACCTTC.

This clonotype was seen only a few times. This chain joins TRBV10-3 and TRBJ1-5, with TRBD1 as a possible D gene (6 bases). The CDR3 spans 13 residues. Germline V gene data show CDR1 as ENHRY and CDR2 as SYGVKD. V was shortened by 5 bases and J by 3 bases, with 8 bases between the two germline ends. In nucleotides, the CDR3 is TGTGCCATCAGTACAGGGTTCAATCAGCCCCAGCATTTT. Its translation: CAISTGFNQPQHF.

The chain joins TRBV10-3 to TRBJ1-1; possible D gene TRBD1, 5 bases. This CDR3 spans 14 amino acids. V was trimmed by 5 bases and J by 1 base, leaving 11 bases between them. Germline V gene lookup returns CDR1 ENHRY and CDR2 SYGVKD. The CDR3 reads CAISPQERNTEAFF. The CDR3 nucleotides read TGTGCCATCAGTCCACAGGAACGGAACACTGAAGCTTTCTTT.

The rearrangement joins TRBV5-1 to TRBJ2-5, with 9 bases identical to TRBD2. There are 16 residues in the CDR3. From germline, CDR1 is SGHRS and CDR2 YFSETQ. V gave up 0 bases and J gave up 2 bases; unmatched junction bases: 5. The DNA of the CDR3 is TGCGCCAGCAGCTTGGTGGTAGCGGGAGCTCAAGAGACCCAGTACTTC. Its translation is CASSLVVAGAQETQYF.

This rearrangement joins TRBV10-3 to TRBJ2-3, with D possibly TRBD2 on 6 matching bases. Trimming took off 4 bases at V and 6 bases at J, with 8 bases between the two ends. Germline loops: CDR1 ENHRY, CDR2 SYGVKD. The CDR3 is made up of 12 amino acids. The chain's CDR3 is CAISVGRDTQYF. The CDR3 coding sequence is TGTGCCATCAGTGTGGGGAGGGATACGCAGTATTTT.

The chain uses TRBV5-5 and TRBJ1-4, with D tentatively TRBD1 (5 bases). The CDR3 covers 15 residues. Deletions cut 4 bases from V and 4 bases from J, with 14 bases between. CDR1 is SGHKS and CDR2 is YYEKEE in the germline V gene (reference sequence). The DNA for the CDR3 is TGTGCCAGCAGCGGGGACGGACGGTATAATGAAAAACTGTTTTTT. Its translation is CASSGDGRYNEKLFF. The full variable domain, in which reference TRBV5-5 and TRBJ1-4 provide the parts outside the CDR3, is DAGVTQSPTHLIKTRGQQVTLRCSPISGHKSVSWYQQVLGQGPQFIFQYYEKEERGRGNFPDRFSARQFPNYSSELNVNALLLGDSALYLCASSGDGRYNEKLFFGSGTQLSVL.

The V gene is TRBV15, the J gene TRBJ1-2, with 10 positions matching TRBD1. The CDR3 has 15 amino acids. V was pared by 3 bases and J by 3 bases, with 4 bases of the junction left unmatched. Germline V lookup: CDR1 LNHNV, CDR2 YYDKDF (reference sequence). CDR3 in amino acids: CATSSRQGAHYGYTF. CDR3 nucleotides: TGTGCCACCAGCAGTAGACAGGGGGCTCACTATGGCTACACCTTC. Combining the CDR3 with reference TRBV15 and TRBJ1-2 gives the whole variable domain DAMVIQNPRYQVTQFGKPVTLSCSQTLNHNVMYWYQQKSSQAPKLLFHYYDKDFNNEADTPDNFQSRRPNTSFCFLDIRSPGLGDTAMYLCATSSRQGAHYGYTFGSGTRLTVV.

This clonotype showed up just a few times. This chain connects TRBV20-1 to TRBJ1-5; D is uncertain. Germline V CDR1 and CDR2: DFQATT, SNEGSKA (reference sequence). This CDR3 comprises 15 residues. V lost 6 bases, J lost 0 bases, and 15 bases lay in between. The CDR3 DNA is TGCAGTGCCACCCAGTGGTGGTCTAGCAATCAGCCCCAGCATTTT. It yields the protein CSATQWWSSNQPQHF.

This chain connects TRBV20-1 to TRBJ2-3, with TRBD1 as a possible D gene (6 bases). CDR1 is DFQATT, CDR2 SNEGSKA, per germline (reference sequence). Trimming took off 5 bases at V and 1 base at J, with 10 bases between the two ends. This CDR3 has 13 residues. The CDR3 sequence: CSAEGHRTDTQYF. Here the CDR3 DNA reads TGCAGTGCTGAGGGACACCGCACAGATACGCAGTATTTT.

CDR3 loop: CAIKQVNEKLFF. CDR3 sequence (DNA): TGTGCCATCAAGCAGGTTAATGAAAAACTGTTTTTT. V usage is TRBV10-3 and J usage is TRBJ1-4; D is unclear. Trimming removed 7 bases from V and 4 bases from J, with 7 bases in between. The CDR3 consists of 12 residues. The V gene's germline CDR1 is ENHRY and CDR2 SYGVKD.

V and J are TRBV20-1 and TRBJ1-2; TRBD1 matches at 8 bases. The germline CDR1 and CDR2 sequences are DFQATT and SNEGSKA (reference sequence). CDR3 length equals 14 residues. V shed 6 bases and J 2 bases; nucleotides not matched to a gene: 8. The DNA for the CDR3 is TGCAGTGCCCCCAAGGACAGGGCCAACTATGGCTACACCTTC. As protein: CSAPKDRANYGYTF.

This clonotype has a count of ten or more. This chain uses TRBV6-5 with TRBJ1-2; D is perhaps TRBD1 (5 bases). This CDR3 comprises 11 residues. Looked up from germline, CDR1 is MNHEY and CDR2 is SVGAGI. V lost 7 bases, J lost 11 bases, and 14 bases lay in between. The CDR3 reads CASIRGAVYTF. The CDR3 nucleotides read TGTGCCAGCATACGCGGGGCTGTTTACACCTTC.

The sample holds one count of this clonotype. The J gene is TRBJ1-2, the V gene TRBV7-9; possibly TRBD1 for D (5 bases). Trimming shortened V by 7 bases and J by 2 bases, and 5 bases separated the two germline ends. From germline, CDR1 is SEHNR and CDR2 FQNEAQ (reference sequence). The length of the CDR3 is 11 residues. The CDR3 nucleotides read TGTGCCAGCACAGGGAACTATGGCTACACCTTC. Residues: CASTGNYGYTF. Full variable domain (outside the CDR3, taken from reference TRBV7-9 and TRBJ1-2): DTGVSQNPRHKITKRGQNVTFRCDPISEHNRLYWYRQTLGQGPEFLTYFQNEAQLEKSRLLSDRFSAERPKGSFSTLEIQRTEQGDSAMYLCASTGNYGYTFGSGTRLTVV.

The chain combines TRBV7-3 with TRBJ2-2; D is unclear. Germline-derived CDR1 and CDR2 are SGHTA and FQGTGA. The length of the CDR3 is 14 residues. V was pared by 3 bases and J by 4 bases, with 9 bases between. The CDR3 loop reads CASSFSGVTGELFF. Written as DNA, the CDR3 is TGTGCCAGCAGCTTCTCAGGAGTCACCGGGGAGCTGTTTTTT.

This chain links TRBV29-1 with TRBJ2-7; 9 nucleotides match TRBD2. Trimming took 3 bases from V and 2 from J; bases not matched to a gene: 5. The length of the CDR3 is 14 residues. CDR1 is SQVTM, CDR2 ANQGSEA, per germline. CDR3 residues: CSVEKAGGPYEQYF. The DNA for the CDR3 is TGCAGCGTTGAGAAAGCGGGAGGTCCCTACGAGCAGTACTTC.

There are a few counts of this clonotype. This chain uses TRBV5-1 with TRBJ1-6; possible D gene TRBD1, 6 bases. Trimming pared 4 bases from V and 6 bases from J, leaving 14 bases between. Germline assignment: CDR1 SGHRS and CDR2 YFSETQ. The CDR3 length is 15 residues. CDR3 bases: TGCGCCAGCAGCGCAGGGACATCAGCTAATTCACCCCTCCACTTT. It is translated as CASSAGTSANSPLHF. Looking up the rest from reference TRBV5-1 and TRBJ1-6 gives the full variable domain: KAGVTQTPRYLIKTRGQQVTLSCSPISGHRSVSWYQQTPGQGLQFLFEYFSETQRNKGNFPGRFSGRQFSNSRSEMNVSTLELGDSALYLCASSAGTSANSPLHFGNGTRLTVT.

With regard to this clonotype: The limits of the CDR3 on the DNA are not certain, so only TCRdb's listed CDR3 is given. The rearrangement uses TRBV21-1 and TRBJ1-2; TRBD1 was called by the table and not checked on the DNA. TRBV21-1 is classified as a pseudogene. Including both end residues, the CDR3 is 15 amino acids long. The CDR3 protein is CASSTVGTGNYGYTF.

By share of the sample, this clonotype is medium-sized. V and J are TRBV12-3 or TRBV12-4 and TRBJ1-5, with D unresolved. This CDR3 has 15 residues. The germline V and J ends were trimmed by 4 bases and 2 bases, with 12 bases remaining between them. The CDR3 DNA reads TGTGCCAGCAGTTCCCGGGCCTTGGGCAATCAGCCCCAGCATTTT. This encodes CASSSRALGNQPQHF.

J is TRBJ1-6 and V is TRBV5-1, with D perhaps TRBD1 (5 bases). The ends were cut back, 5 bases at V and 0 bases at J, with 9 bases in the middle. Germline V lookup: CDR1 SGHRS, CDR2 YFSETQ. This CDR3 comprises 15 residues. CDR3 sequence (DNA): TGCGCCAGCAGAAACCAGGGCTCCTATAATTCACCCCTCCACTTT. Translated, it gives CASRNQGSYNSPLHF.

This clonotype was found many times. The chain joins TRBV5-6 to TRBJ1-2; D ambiguous. In germline, CDR1 is SGHDT, CDR2 YYEEEE. The ends were cut back, 6 bases at V and 10 bases at J, with 16 bases in the middle. The CDR3 is 12 amino acids. The CDR3 bases are TGTGCCAGCACCATAATCAACCGTCACTACACCTTC. It encodes CASTIINRHYTF.

The J gene is TRBJ1-2, the V gene TRBV6-5; D might be TRBD1 (6 bases). Trimming pared 7 bases from V and 8 bases from J, leaving 11 bases between. The CDR3 has 11 amino acids. CDR1 and CDR2 (germline): MNHEY, SVGAGI. Written as DNA, the CDR3 is TGTGCCAGCACGGGGGCGCAGGGCTACACCTTC. Translated, it gives CASTGAQGYTF.